These 15 T cell receptor gamma chains came from one sample sequenced in a study of gamma-delta chains in newborns, infants, children. TCRdb redid clone calling on the reads using CATT. The sample consists of 950 to 1,300 gamma-chain clones, around 2.5% of them appearing once. Sample: blood. These receptors originate from a child who was a newborn, infant or young child, either healthy, febrile or measles-vaccinated (not recorded which).

This clone is labeled large. The chain couples TRGV3 to TRGJ1 or TRGJ2. The ends lost 0 bases at V and 4 bases at J; junction bases unmatched: 6. The CDR3 covers 14 residues. The germline V gene encodes CDR1 VTNTFY and CDR2 YDVSTARD (reference sequence). This CDR3 is CATWDRPGYYKKLF. CDR3 bases: TGTGCCACCTGGGACAGGCCGGGGTATTATAAGAAACTCTTT.

This clone qualifies as medium-sized. This is likely an artifact of a read error, given a far larger clone one base away. The sample holds other DNA sequences that translate to the same CDR3. This chain uses TRGV9 with TRGJP. V gave up 0 bases and J gave up 11 bases; unmatched junction bases: 7. Germline CDR1 GITISATS, CDR2 ISYDGTV (reference sequence). CDR3 length equals 16 residues. CDR3 in DNA: TGTGCCTTGTGGGAGGTGCGGGAGCTGGGCAAAAAAATCAAGGTATTT. Amino acid sequence: CALWEVRELGKKIKVF.

This clone is labeled medium-sized. A read error may be the cause here, since a much bigger clone is one base away. The chain uses TRGV2 and TRGJ1 or TRGJ2. This CDR3 region has 15 residues. Germline CDR1 and CDR2: EGSNGY and YDSYNSKV. The CDR3, as DNA: TGTGCCACCTGGGACGGGCCCCGGAATTATTATGAGAAACTCTTT. Protein sequence: CATWDGPRNYYEKLF.

This clone has a handful of counts. A junction boundary mismatches the germline segment, possibly from a read error. This sample also contains other DNA sequences that code for the same CDR3. The chain joins TRGV9 to TRGJP. In germline, CDR1 is GITISATS, CDR2 ISYDGTV (reference sequence). This CDR3 has 17 amino acids. The CDR3 protein is CASWEKRQELGKKIKVF. The CDR3, as DNA: TGTGCCTCGTGGGAGAAAAGGCAGGAGTTGGGCAAAAAAATCAAGGTATTT.

A remark on this clone: TCRdb's entry gives the protein of a much larger clone, which mismatches this DNA's translation at residue 4, likely from a read error; the protein reported here is translated from the DNA. The V and J genes are TRGV2 and TRGJ1 or TRGJ2. The CDR3 loop spans 12 amino acids. CDR1 and CDR2 (germline): EGSNGY, YDSYNSKV. CDR3 nucleotide sequence: TGTGCCACCCGGGACGGGCTTTATAAGAAACTCTTT. This sequence encodes CATRDGLYKKLF.

This clone is labeled medium-sized. V is TRGV9 and J is TRGJ1 or TRGJ2. The germline V gene has CDR1 GITISATS and CDR2 ISYDGTV (reference sequence). CDR3 length equals 16 residues. V shed 3 bases, J shed 0 bases, and the junction held 11 bases outside the gene matches. CDR3 in amino acids: CALWENLTVNYYKKLF. Written as DNA, the CDR3 is TGTGCCTTGTGGGAGAATTTGACGGTGAATTATTATAAGAAACTCTTT.

With regard to this clone: TCRdb attributes to this sequence the protein of a much larger clone, which differs from the DNA translation at residue 3; a read error is likely, and the protein displayed is translated from the DNA. This chain connects TRGV9 to TRGJP. The CDR3 covers 16 residues. The germline CDR1 and CDR2 sequences are GITISATS and ISYDGTV (reference sequence). The CDR3 nucleotides are TGTGCCTCGTGGGAGGTGCAATGGTTGGGCAAAAAAATCAAGGTATTT. Amino acids: CASWEVQWLGKKIKVF.

In the case of this clone: A far larger clone is just one base off, so this is likely a read error. The J gene is TRGJ1 or TRGJ2, the V gene TRGV2. The CDR3 sequence is 14 residues long. V lost 0 bases to trimming and J lost 11 bases; unmatched junction nucleotides: 13. Germline assignment: CDR1 EGSNGY and CDR2 YDSYNSKV. This CDR3 reads CATWDGRSPREKLF. The CDR3 region has the DNA TGTGCCACCTGGGACGGGCGTAGCCCCCGGGAGAAACTCTTT.

This clone was seen a handful of times. The protein held in TCRdb is that of a much larger clone and does not match this DNA's translation at residue 5, likely because of a read error; the protein shown is translated from the DNA. The CDR3, as DNA: TGTGCCTTGTGGGTGGTGTATACCACTGGTTGGTTCAAGATATTT. Encoded protein: CALWVVYTTGWFKIF. The chain is built from TRGV9 and TRGJP1. Germline-derived CDR1 and CDR2 are GITISATS and ISYDGTV (reference sequence). The CDR3 is 15 amino acids.

Points on this clone: A read error is likely here: a far larger clone is one base away. The identical CDR3 is also encoded by other nucleotide sequences in the sample. The CDR3 sequence is CALWGQELGKKIKVF. The CDR3 DNA reads as TGTGCCTTGTGGGGGCAAGAGTTGGGCAAAAAAATCAAGGTATTT. The chain couples TRGV9 to TRGJP. The germline V gene encodes CDR1 GITISATS and CDR2 ISYDGTV (reference sequence). V was clipped by 5 bases and J by 2 bases; unmatched bases: 0. CDR3 length: 15 residues.

This clone is hyperexpanded. Distinct nucleotide sequences in the sample also encode this CDR3. This rearrangement joins TRGV9 to TRGJP. The CDR3 spans 16 residues. Trimming removed 0 bases from V and 7 bases from J; junction bases left unmatched: 3. Germline CDR1 reads GITISATS; CDR2 reads ISYDGTV (reference sequence). For the CDR3, the DNA is TGTGCCTTGTGGGAGGTGCGGGAGTTGGGCAAAAAAATCAAGGTATTT. Translating it yields CALWEVRELGKKIKVF.

Remarks on this clone: A far larger clone lies a single base away; this is likely a read error. The same CDR3 can be traced to other DNA sequences in this sample. V is TRGV9 and J is TRGJ1 or TRGJ2. Germline V lookup: CDR1 GITISATS, CDR2 ISYDGTV (reference sequence). The CDR3 consists of 12 residues. CDR3 loop: CALWEVHYKKLF. CDR3 nucleotides: TGTGCCCTGTGGGAGGTGCATTATAAGAAACTCTTT.

This clone was observed a few times. It differs at one base from a far larger clone, so likely a read error. The chain recombines TRGV8 with TRGJP1. The CDR3 runs 13 residues. The germline V gene has CDR1 VENAVY and CDR2 YDSYNSRV. CDR3 nucleotides: TGTGCCACCTGGGATACCACTGGTCGGTTCAAGATATTT. Translated, it gives CATWDTTGRFKIF.

For this clone: One base separates it from a far larger clone, so it is likely a read error. The chain has TRGV9 and TRGJP. CDR3 length equals 18 residues. Germline V CDR1 and CDR2: GITISATS, ISYDGTV (reference sequence). The CDR3 nucleotides read TGTGCCTTGTGGGAGGTGCAGGATCAAGAGTCGGGCAAAAAAATCAAGGTATTT. This codes for CALWEVQDQESGKKIKVF.

With respect to this clone: With only one base between it and a far larger clone, this is likely a read error. Within the sample, other DNA sequences also encode this same CDR3. The chain combines TRGV9 with TRGJP. Germline values: CDR1 GITISATS, CDR2 ISYDGTV (reference sequence). The CDR3 covers 17 residues. CDR3 DNA: TGTGCCTTGTGGGAGAAAAGGCAAGAGTTGGGAAAAAAAATCAAGGTATTT. The encoded protein is CALWEKRQELGKKIKVF.